One and the same sample provided the 20 T cell receptor beta chains below, sequenced in a study of CD8+ T cells in alopecia areata. Combined cutaneous lymph node cells underwent sorting by CD4, CD8alpha, NKG2D, NKG2ACE and additional markers. The authors extracted RNA and reverse transcribed it into cDNA as the sequencing template. The method was immunoSEQ multiplex PCR; TCRdb's version includes in-frame clones alone and lacks a portion of them. This sample has 270,000 or so clones, each found more than once. The sequencing sample was made of CD4+ T cells sorted from a lymph node. All receptors come from a C3H/HeJ mouse with alopecia areata. The MHC haplotype of this mouse line is H2-k.

A remark on this clone: Germline and genes: mouse. The read stops 4 residues short of the end of the CDR3; the missing end is completed from the germline J gene. V usage is TRBV13-3 and J usage is TRBJ2-1, with TRBD2 matching over 8 bases. The length of the CDR3 is 15 residues. The trim removed 0 bases at V and 4 bases at J, leaving 3 bases unmatched. CDR1 and CDR2 from the germline V gene are NNHDY and SYVADS. The CDR3 here is CASSDGGGRYAEQFF. Partial CDR3 DNA: TGTGCCAGCAGTGATGGGGGGGGCAGGTATGCT.

This clone appeared many times. Gene and germline names: mouse. The DNA ends 4 residues before the CDR3 does, and the rest of the CDR3 is filled in from the germline J gene. At the DNA level, this CDR3 is encoded by other sequences in the same sample as well. This chain links TRBV12-1 with TRBJ1-2, with TRBD1 matching over 7 bases. The V segment lost 1 base and the J segment 2 bases; nucleotides outside the gene matches: 3. The V gene's germline CDR1 is SGHSN and CDR2 HYEKVE. The CDR3 sequence is 14 residues long. The DNA read from the CDR3 is TGTGCCAGCTCTCTGACAGGGAGGAACTCC. This translates into CASSLTGRNS. The full-length CDR3 reads as CASSLTGRNSDYTF.

In the case of this clone: The gene symbols are mouse symbols. Read sequence stops 4 residues before the CDR3 end, and the germline J gene provides the missing end. The same CDR3 also results from other DNA sequences found in this sample. The J gene is TRBJ2-3, the V gene TRBV19, with 9 bases fitting TRBD2. CDR1 is FNHDT, CDR2 SITEND, per germline (reference sequence). Trimming at V came to 1 base and at J to 3 bases, leaving 6 bases not matched to a gene. This CDR3 has 16 amino acids. Partial CDR3 DNA: TGTGCCAGCAGTATAAGGCTGGGGGGGGGAGCAGAA. Its translation: CASSIRLGGGAE. The whole CDR3 sequence reads CASSIRLGGGAETLYF.

This clone occurred a few times. Gene names follow the mouse nomenclature. The read ends 4 residues shy of where the CDR3 ends; the end is completed using the germline J gene. This specimen includes other DNA sequences encoding the same CDR3. The chain combines TRBV5 with TRBJ2-5; unclear D gene. CDR3 length: 12 amino acids. CDR1 and CDR2 from the germline V gene are LGHNA and YNLKQL (reference sequence). Between the trimmed V and J ends, which lost 3 bases and 3 bases, there was a span of 4 bases. CDR3 sequence: CASSQQQDTQYF. Incomplete CDR3 DNA: TGTGCCAGCAGCCAGCAGCAAGAC.

Comments on this clone: Gene and germline names: mouse. The CDR3 goes on 4 residues after the read ends, and that part is filled in from the germline J gene. The V and J genes are TRBV31 and TRBJ2-1; TRBD1 agrees at 11 bases. With V trimmed by 1 base and J by 0 bases, 11 bases remained unmatched. CDR1 and CDR2 (germline): GKSSPN, SITVG. The CDR3 runs 19 residues. CDR3 amino acids: CAWSPPSRDRGSNYAEQFF. The sequenced CDR3 bases are TGTGCCTGGAGTCCGCCCTCCCGGGACAGGGGGAGTAACTATGCT.

This clone was found a few times. Genes here carry mouse names. The CDR3 goes on 4 residues after the read ends, and that part is filled in from the germline J gene. V usage is TRBV13-2 and J usage is TRBJ1-1; possibly TRBD1 for D (5 bases). Germline CDR1 reads NNHNN; CDR2 reads SYGAGS (reference sequence). The CDR3 is 14 amino acids. V lost 0 bases, J lost 3 bases, and 9 bases lay in between. CDR3 DNA, as far as it was read: TGTGCCAGCGGTGATGCAACCAGGGACACA. Encoded protein: CASGDATRDT. The CDR3 in full is CASGDATRDTEVFF.

This clone was detected only a few times. Genes and germline are mouse. The observed sequence ends 3 residues before the CDR3 terminus, with the missing tail filled in from the germline J gene. This sequence joins TRBV13-1 and TRBJ1-6; 9 bases are a match to TRBD1. TRBJ1-6 is an open reading frame, and its role is uncertain. Germline V gene lookup returns CDR1 NSHNY and CDR2 SYGAGN. V was clipped by 0 bases and J by 8 bases; unmatched bases: 3. This CDR3 is built from 15 residues. CDR3 in amino acids: CASSDAWTGDSPLYF. The DNA read from the CDR3 is TGTGCCAGCAGTGATGCTTGGACAGGGGATTCGCCC.

This clone occurred a few times. Germline and genes: mouse. The observed sequence ends 4 residues before the CDR3 terminus, with the missing tail filled in from the germline J gene. V and J are TRBV13-1 and TRBJ2-3; 7 positions agree with TRBD2. J lost 1 base, V lost 0 bases, and 5 bases had no gene match. Germline-derived CDR1 and CDR2 are NSHNY and SYGAGN. The CDR3 loop spans 16 amino acids. The DNA read from the CDR3 is TGTGCCAGCAGTGATGATGGGGGGAGAGGTGCAGAA. This gives the protein CASSDDGGRGAE. The entire CDR3 is CASSDDGGRGAETLYF.

This clone came up a few times. Mouse names are used for the genes. The sequenced fragment ends 4 residues before the CDR3 boundary, so the rest is inferred from the germline J gene. V usage is TRBV19 and J usage is TRBJ2-3; D is perhaps TRBD1 (5 bases). CDR3 length: 14 amino acids. CDR1 is FNHDT and CDR2 is SITEND in the germline V gene (reference sequence). V lost 2 bases to trimming and J lost 4 bases, with 11 bases between them. This CDR3 is CASSMPREPETLYF. The part of the CDR3 DNA that was read is TGTGCCAGCAGTATGCCCAGGGAGCCAGAA.

This clone has more than one count but fewer than ten. Mouse gene names apply. The read comes to an end 4 residues before the CDR3 does, leaving the germline J gene to fill in the end. Additional DNA sequences in this sample encode the identical CDR3. The gene calls are TRBV5 and TRBJ2-2; D is ambiguous. Deletions cut 0 bases from V and 0 bases from J, with 5 bases between. Germline-derived CDR1 and CDR2 are LGHNA and YNLKQL (reference sequence). The CDR3 totals 15 residues. The CDR3 bases that were read are TGTGCCAGCAGCCAAGACAGAGCAAACACCGGG. Its protein is CASSQDRANTG. The complete CDR3 sequence is CASSQDRANTGQLYF.

There are a few counts of this clone. Here the gene names and germline are mouse. The CDR3 extends 4 residues past the end of the read, so its final part is completed from the germline J gene. The V call is TRBV19, the J call TRBJ2-3; possible D gene TRBD1, 7 bases. The length of the CDR3 is 15 residues. Trimming removed 5 bases at V and 0 bases at J, with 13 bases between. The germline gives CDR1 FNHDT, CDR2 SITEND (reference sequence). This CDR3 is CASRSRGTSAETLYF. The CDR3 DNA, read in part, is TGTGCCAGCAGATCCAGGGGGACTAGTGCAGAA.

This clone was detected a few times. Gene names and germline refer to mouse. The sequenced fragment ends 4 residues before the CDR3 boundary, so the rest is inferred from the germline J gene. Other nucleotide sequences in the sample specify the same CDR3. This sequence joins TRBV5 and TRBJ2-1, with D perhaps TRBD2 (5 bases). The germline gives CDR1 LGHNA, CDR2 YNLKQL (reference sequence). V dropped 4 bases and J dropped 0 bases, with 7 bases sitting between them. The CDR3 covers 14 residues. This chain's CDR3 is CASSPLDNYAEQFF. CDR3 DNA, as far as it was read: TGTGCCAGCAGCCCACTGGATAACTATGCT.

A remark on this clone: Any gene name here is a mouse gene name. The read is 4 residues too short to cover the CDR3 end, so that end is filled in from the germline J gene. This CDR3 is also generated by other DNA sequences in the sample. The rearrangement joins TRBV1 to TRBJ2-5, with 9 nucleotides matching TRBD1. Germline trimming cut 4 bases from V and 3 bases from J; bases unmatched to any gene: 2. CDR3 size: 14 residues. CDR1 and CDR2 from the germline V gene are NSQYPW and LRSPGD (reference sequence). The CDR3 DNA, read in part, is TGCACCTGCAGTGGACAGGGGGGACAAGAC. Translation: CTCSGQGGQD. The full-length CDR3 reads as CTCSGQGGQDTQYF.

This clone occurred many times. Gene and germline names: mouse. The CDR3 goes on 4 residues after the read ends, and that part is filled in from the germline J gene. The chain employs TRBV12-1 and TRBJ2-1, with TRBD1 matching over 11 bases. The CDR3 is 16 amino acids. V trimming: 1 base; J trimming: 3 bases; junction bases outside the gene matches: 4. Germline CDR1 is SGHSN and CDR2 is HYEKVE. The CDR3: CASSLPGQGVYAEQFF. The covered CDR3 bases are TGTGCCAGCTCTCTACCGGGACAGGGGGTCTATGCT. The entire variable domain, with the rest obtained from reference TRBV12-1 and TRBJ2-1, is as follows: DSGVVQSPRHIIKEKGGRSVLTCIPISGHSNVVWYQQTLGKELKFLIQHYEKVERDKGFLPSRFSVQQFDDYHSEMNMSALELEDSAMYFCASSLPGQGVYAEQFFGPGTRLTVL.

In the case of this clone: The germline and genes are mouse ones. The CDR3 goes on 4 residues after the read ends, and that part is filled in from the germline J gene. The chain employs TRBV13-1 and TRBJ2-1; TRBD1 matches 7 bases. Germline CDR1 and CDR2: NSHNY and SYGAGN. The J segment lost 5 bases and the V segment lost 2 bases, leaving 7 bases of the junction unmatched. This CDR3 is built from 15 residues. CDR3: CASSDTQGLDAEQFF. CDR3 DNA (partial): TGTGCCAGCAGTGACACACAGGGGCTGGATGCT.

This clone was detected a few times. Gene names and germline refer to mouse. Coverage ceases 4 residues before the CDR3 finishes, and the germline J gene fills in the end. The rearrangement joins TRBV13-1 to TRBJ2-7; D is possibly TRBD2 (6 bases). The CDR3 loop spans 14 amino acids. The ends were cut back, 0 bases at V and 3 bases at J, with 10 bases in the middle. Germline CDR1 and CDR2: NSHNY and SYGAGN. The CDR3 bases that were read are TGTGCCAGCAGTGATGCCTGGGGAAACTAT. Its translation is CASSDAWGNY. The complete CDR3 sequence is CASSDAWGNYEQYF.

Only a few counts were recorded for this clone. Here the gene names and germline are mouse. The read gets to within 4 residues of the CDR3 end, and the germline J gene fills in the rest. Different DNA sequences within this sample yield the same CDR3. The rearrangement links TRBV13-3 to TRBJ2-2; 8 nucleotides align to TRBD2. Trimming took 3 bases from V and 0 from J; bases not matched to a gene: 1. The CDR3 has 15 residues. The germline CDR1 and CDR2 sequences are NNHDY and SYVADS. This CDR3 is CASSVLGANTGQLYF. The sequenced CDR3 bases are TGTGCCAGCAGTGTACTGGGGGCAAACACCGGG.

This clone has ten or more counts. Each gene name is a mouse one. The read stops 4 residues short of the end of the CDR3; the missing end is completed from the germline J gene. The J gene is TRBJ2-7, the V gene TRBV19; 7 bases line up with TRBD1. This CDR3 has 12 amino acids. CDR1 and CDR2 from the germline V gene are FNHDT and SITEND (reference sequence). The covered CDR3 bases are TGTGCCAGCAGTAAGGGACAGTAT. It is translated as CASSKGQY. The CDR3 reads in full as CASSKGQYEQYF.

This clone came up a few times. Any gene name here is a mouse gene name. Coverage ceases 4 residues before the CDR3 finishes, and the germline J gene fills in the end. The gene calls are TRBV13-1 and TRBJ2-3; TRBD2 aligns across 10 bases. This CDR3 contains 17 residues. From germline, CDR1 is NSHNY and CDR2 SYGAGN. V shed 2 bases, J shed 2 bases, and the junction held 8 bases outside the gene matches. The DNA read from the CDR3 is TGTGCCAGCAGTGAAGCTGGGGGGGCGCGTGCTGCAGAA. Translating gives CASSEAGGARAAE. The full CDR3 protein is CASSEAGGARAAETLYF.

There are a few counts of this clone. The listed genes are named as in mouse. The CDR3 goes on 4 residues after the read ends, and that part is filled in from the germline J gene. This sequence joins TRBV13-2 and TRBJ2-1, with D tentatively TRBD1 (5 bases). This CDR3 spans 15 amino acids. CDR1 is NNHNN and CDR2 is SYGAGS in the germline V gene (reference sequence). With 1 base removed from V and 3 bases from J, the gap between germline ends came to 11 bases. The part of the CDR3 DNA that was read is TGTGCCAGCGGTGATAAGGACAAACTCTATGCT. It encodes CASGDKDKLYA. The full CDR3 protein is CASGDKDKLYAEQFF.